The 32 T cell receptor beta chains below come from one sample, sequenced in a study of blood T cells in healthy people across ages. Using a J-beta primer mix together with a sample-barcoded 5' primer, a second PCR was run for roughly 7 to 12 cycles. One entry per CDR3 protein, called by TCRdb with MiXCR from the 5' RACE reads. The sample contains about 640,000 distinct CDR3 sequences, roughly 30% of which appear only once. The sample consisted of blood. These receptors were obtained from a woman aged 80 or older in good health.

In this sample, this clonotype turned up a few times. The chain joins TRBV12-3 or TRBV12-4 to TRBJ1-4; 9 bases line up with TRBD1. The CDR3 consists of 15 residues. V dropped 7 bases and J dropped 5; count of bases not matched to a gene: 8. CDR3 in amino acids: CASTRQGGENEKLFF. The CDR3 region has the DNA TGTGCCAGCACCAGACAGGGGGGGGAAAATGAAAAACTGTTTTTT.

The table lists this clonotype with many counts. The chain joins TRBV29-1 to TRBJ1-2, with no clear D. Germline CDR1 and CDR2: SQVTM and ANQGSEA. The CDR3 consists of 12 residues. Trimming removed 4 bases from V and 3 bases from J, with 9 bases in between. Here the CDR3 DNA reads TGCAGCGTTGTAGCAGGAGACTATGGCTACACCTTC. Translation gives CSVVAGDYGYTF.

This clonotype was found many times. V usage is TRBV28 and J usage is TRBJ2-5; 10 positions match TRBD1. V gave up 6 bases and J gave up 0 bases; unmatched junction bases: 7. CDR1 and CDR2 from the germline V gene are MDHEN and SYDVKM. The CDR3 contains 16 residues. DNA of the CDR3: TGTGCCAGCAGCCCCATGGGACAGGGGAACCAAGAGACCCAGTACTTC. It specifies CASSPMGQGNQETQYF.

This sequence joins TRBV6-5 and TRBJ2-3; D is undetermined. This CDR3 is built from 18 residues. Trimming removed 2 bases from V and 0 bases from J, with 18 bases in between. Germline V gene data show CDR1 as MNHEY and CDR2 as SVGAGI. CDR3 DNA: TGTGCCAGCAGTTACGGTGGCTACCCACAAACAAGCACAGATACGCAGTATTTT. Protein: CASSYGGYPQTSTDTQYF.

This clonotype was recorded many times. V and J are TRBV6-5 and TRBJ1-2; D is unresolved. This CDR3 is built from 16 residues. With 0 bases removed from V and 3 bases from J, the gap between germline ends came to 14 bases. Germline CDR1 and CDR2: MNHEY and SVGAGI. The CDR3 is CASSYSIAARDYGYTF. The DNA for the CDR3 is TGTGCCAGCAGTTACTCGATCGCGGCTAGGGACTATGGCTACACCTTC.

The CDR3 coding sequence is TGTGCCAGCAGTGGCGGGATGGGTGAGCAGTTCTTC. Its protein product is CASSGGMGEQFF. The chain has TRBV25-1 and TRBJ2-1, with D maybe TRBD2 (6 bases). V lost 4 bases, J lost 9 bases, and 10 bases lay in between. The CDR3 has 12 amino acids. Germline V lookup: CDR1 MGHDK, CDR2 SYGVNS.

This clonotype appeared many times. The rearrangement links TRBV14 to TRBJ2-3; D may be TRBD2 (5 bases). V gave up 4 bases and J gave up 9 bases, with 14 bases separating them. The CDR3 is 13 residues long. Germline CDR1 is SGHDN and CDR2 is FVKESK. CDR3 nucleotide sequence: TGTGCCAGCAGCCTGCCCAGGCGAGGGACGCAGTATTTT. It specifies CASSLPRRGTQYF.

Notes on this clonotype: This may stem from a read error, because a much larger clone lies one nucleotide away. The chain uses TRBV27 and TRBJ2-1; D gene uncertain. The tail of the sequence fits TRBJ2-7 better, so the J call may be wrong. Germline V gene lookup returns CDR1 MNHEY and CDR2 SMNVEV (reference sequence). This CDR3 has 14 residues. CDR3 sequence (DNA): TGTGCCAGCAGTTCCCGAGGCAATTATGCTGAGCAGTACTTC. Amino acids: CASSSRGNYAEQYF.

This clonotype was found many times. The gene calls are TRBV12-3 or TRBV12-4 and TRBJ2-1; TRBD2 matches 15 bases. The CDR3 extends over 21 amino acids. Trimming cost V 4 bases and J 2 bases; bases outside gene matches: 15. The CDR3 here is CASSSSSPGTSGGLPYNEQFF. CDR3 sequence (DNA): TGTGCCAGCAGTTCGTCGTCTCCCGGGACTAGCGGGGGGTTACCCTACAATGAGCAGTTCTTC.

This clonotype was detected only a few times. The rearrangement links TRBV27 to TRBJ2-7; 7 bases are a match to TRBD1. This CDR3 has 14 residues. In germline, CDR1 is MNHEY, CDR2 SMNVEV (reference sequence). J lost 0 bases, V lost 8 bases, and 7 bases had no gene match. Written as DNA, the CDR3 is TGTGCCAGCGGGGGACAGAGATCCTCCTACGAGCAGTACTTC. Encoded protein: CASGGQRSSYEQYF.

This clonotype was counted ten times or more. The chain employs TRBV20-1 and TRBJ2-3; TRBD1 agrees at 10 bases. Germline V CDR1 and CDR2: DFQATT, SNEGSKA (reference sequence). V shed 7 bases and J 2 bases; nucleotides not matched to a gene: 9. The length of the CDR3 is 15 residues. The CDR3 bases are TGCAGTGTCGGACAGGGGGACGGATACACAGATACGCAGTATTTT. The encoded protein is CSVGQGDGYTDTQYF.

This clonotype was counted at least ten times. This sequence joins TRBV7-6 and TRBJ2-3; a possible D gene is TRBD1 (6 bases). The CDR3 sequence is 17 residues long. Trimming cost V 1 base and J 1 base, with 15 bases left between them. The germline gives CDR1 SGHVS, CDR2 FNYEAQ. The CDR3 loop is CASSLGAKQGGTDTQYF. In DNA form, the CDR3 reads TGTGCCAGCAGCTTAGGAGCGAAACAGGGAGGCACAGATACGCAGTATTTT.

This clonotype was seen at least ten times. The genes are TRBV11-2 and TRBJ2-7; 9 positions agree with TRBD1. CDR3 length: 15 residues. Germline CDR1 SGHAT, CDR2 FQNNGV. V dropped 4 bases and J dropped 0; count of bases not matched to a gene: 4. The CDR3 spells CASSSGQGYSYEQYF. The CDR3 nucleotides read TGTGCCAGCAGCTCTGGACAGGGGTACTCCTACGAGCAGTACTTC.

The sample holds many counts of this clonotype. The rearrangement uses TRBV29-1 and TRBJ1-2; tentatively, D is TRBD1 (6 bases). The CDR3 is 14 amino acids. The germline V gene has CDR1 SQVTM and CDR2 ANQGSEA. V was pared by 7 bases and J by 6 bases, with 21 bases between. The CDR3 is CSAQSRGHLDGYTF. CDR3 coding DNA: TGCAGCGCCCAAAGCCGGGGACACCTGGATGGCTACACCTTC.

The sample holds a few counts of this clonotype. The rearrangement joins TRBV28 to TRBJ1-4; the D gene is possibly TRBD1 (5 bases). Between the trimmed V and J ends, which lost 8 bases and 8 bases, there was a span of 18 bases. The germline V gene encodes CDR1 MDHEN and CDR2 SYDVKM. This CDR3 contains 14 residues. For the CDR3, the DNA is TGTGCCAGCTCGGCGAGGGGACGTCGGGAAAAACTGTTTTTT. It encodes CASSARGRREKLFF.

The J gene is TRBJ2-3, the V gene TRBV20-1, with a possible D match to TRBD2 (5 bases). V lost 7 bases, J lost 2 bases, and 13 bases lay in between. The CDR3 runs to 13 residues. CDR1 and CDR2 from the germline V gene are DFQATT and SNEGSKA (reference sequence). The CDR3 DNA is TGCAGTGGCGGGCGGCAATCCACAGATACGCAGTATTTT. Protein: CSGGRQSTDTQYF.

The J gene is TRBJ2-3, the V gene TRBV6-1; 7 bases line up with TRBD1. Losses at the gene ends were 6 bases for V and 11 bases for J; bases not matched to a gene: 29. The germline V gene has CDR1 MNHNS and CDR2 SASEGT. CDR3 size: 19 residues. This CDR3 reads CASSHRPRDSSRSYNEQYF. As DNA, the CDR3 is TGTGCCAGCAGCCACCGACCCCGGGACAGTTCCCGCTCCTACAATGAGCAGTATTTT.

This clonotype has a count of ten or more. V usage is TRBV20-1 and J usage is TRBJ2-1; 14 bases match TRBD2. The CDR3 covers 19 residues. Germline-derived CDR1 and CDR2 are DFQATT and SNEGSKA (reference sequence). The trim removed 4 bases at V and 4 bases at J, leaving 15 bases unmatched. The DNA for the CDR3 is TGCAGTGCTACCCCGCGACTAGCGGGGGGGCCGGGACGTTACAATGAGCAGTTCTTC. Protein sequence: CSATPRLAGGPGRYNEQFF.

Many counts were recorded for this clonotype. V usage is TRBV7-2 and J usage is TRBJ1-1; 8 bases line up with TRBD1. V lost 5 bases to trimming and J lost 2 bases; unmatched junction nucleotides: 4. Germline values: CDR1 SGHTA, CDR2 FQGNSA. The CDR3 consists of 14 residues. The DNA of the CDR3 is TGTGCCAGCAGCCCGGACAGGGTAAACACTGAAGCTTTCTTT. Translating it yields CASSPDRVNTEAFF.

The CDR3: CASSEADRQRFF. DNA for the CDR3: TGCGCCAGCAGTGAGGCGGACAGACAACGGTTTTTT. This chain connects TRBV10-2 to TRBJ1-4; TRBD1 might be the D (6 bases). The CDR3 has 12 amino acids. The germline V and J ends were trimmed by 2 bases and 16 bases, with 14 bases remaining between them. CDR1 and CDR2 from the germline V gene are WSHSY and SAAADI.

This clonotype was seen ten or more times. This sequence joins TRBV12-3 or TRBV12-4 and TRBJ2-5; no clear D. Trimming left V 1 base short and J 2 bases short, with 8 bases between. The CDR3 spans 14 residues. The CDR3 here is CASSLGFRQETQYF. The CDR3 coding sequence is TGTGCCAGCAGTTTAGGGTTTCGGCAAGAGACCCAGTACTTC.

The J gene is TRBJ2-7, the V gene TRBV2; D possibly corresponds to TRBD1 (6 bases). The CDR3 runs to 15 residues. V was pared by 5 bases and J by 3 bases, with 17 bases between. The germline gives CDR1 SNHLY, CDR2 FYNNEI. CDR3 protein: CASSIGQLQGYEQYF. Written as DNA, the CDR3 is TGTGCCAGCAGTATAGGACAGCTTCAGGGCTACGAGCAGTACTTC.

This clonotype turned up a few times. The CDR3 DNA follows: TGTGCCAGCAGCATGAGCGGGGGTGGGACCGGGGAGCTGTTTTTT. Translated, it gives CASSMSGGGTGELFF. This rearrangement joins TRBV7-8 to TRBJ2-2, with 8 bases identical to TRBD2. V shed 5 bases and J 5 bases; nucleotides not matched to a gene: 7. The CDR3 has 15 residues. Germline CDR1 is SGHVS and CDR2 is FQNEAQ.

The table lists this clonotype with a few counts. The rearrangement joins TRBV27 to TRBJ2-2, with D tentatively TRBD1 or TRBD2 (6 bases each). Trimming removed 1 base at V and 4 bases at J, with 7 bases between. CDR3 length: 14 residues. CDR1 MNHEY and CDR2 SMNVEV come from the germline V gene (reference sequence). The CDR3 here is CASSLWGATGELFF. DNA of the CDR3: TGTGCCAGCAGTTTATGGGGGGCCACCGGGGAGCTGTTTTTT.

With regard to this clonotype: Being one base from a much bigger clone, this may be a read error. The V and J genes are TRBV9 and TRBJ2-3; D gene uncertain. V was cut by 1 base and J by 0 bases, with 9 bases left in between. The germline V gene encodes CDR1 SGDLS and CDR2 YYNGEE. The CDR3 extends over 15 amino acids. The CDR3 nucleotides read TGTGCCAGCAGCGTAAGAGCGAGTAGCACAGATACGCAGTATTTT. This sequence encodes CASSVRASSTDTQYF.

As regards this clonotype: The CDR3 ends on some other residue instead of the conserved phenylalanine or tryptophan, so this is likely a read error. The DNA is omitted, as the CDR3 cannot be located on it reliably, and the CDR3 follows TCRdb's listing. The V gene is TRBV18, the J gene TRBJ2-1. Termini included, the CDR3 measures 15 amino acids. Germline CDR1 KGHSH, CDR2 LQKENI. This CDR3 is CASFTPLATGYTFGS.

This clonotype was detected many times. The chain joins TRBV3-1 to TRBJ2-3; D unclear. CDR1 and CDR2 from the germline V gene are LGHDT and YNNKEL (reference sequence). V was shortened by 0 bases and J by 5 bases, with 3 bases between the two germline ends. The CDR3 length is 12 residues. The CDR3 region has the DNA TGTGCCAGCAGCCAAGATGGAGATACGCAGTATTTT. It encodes CASSQDGDTQYF.

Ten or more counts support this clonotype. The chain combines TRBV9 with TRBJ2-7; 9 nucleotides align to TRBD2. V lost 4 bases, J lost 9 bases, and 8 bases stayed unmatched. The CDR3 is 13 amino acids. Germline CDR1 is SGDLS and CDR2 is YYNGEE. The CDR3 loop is CASSFRGGDVQYF. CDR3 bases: TGTGCCAGCAGCTTCCGCGGGGGGGATGTGCAGTACTTC.

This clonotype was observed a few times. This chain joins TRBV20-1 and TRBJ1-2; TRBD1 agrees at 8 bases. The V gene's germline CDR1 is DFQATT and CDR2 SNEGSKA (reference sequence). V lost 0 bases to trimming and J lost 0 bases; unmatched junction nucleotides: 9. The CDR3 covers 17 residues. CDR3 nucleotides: TGCAGTGCTAGAGAGTTCACAGGGGGGGATCCTAACTATGGCTACACCTTC. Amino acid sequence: CSAREFTGGDPNYGYTF.

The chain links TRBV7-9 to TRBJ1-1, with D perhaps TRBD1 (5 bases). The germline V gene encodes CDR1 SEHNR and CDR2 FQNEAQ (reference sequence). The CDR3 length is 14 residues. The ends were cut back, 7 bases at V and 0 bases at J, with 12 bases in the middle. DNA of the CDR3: TGTGCCAGCACCTTCGGGGCAGTGAACACTGAAGCTTTCTTT. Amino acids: CASTFGAVNTEAFF.

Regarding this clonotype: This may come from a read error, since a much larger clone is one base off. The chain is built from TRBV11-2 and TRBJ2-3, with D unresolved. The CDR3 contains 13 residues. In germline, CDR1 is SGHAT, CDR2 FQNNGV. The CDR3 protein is CASLGSFTDTRYF. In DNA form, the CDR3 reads TGTGCCAGCTTAGGCAGTTTCACAGATACGCGGTATTTT.

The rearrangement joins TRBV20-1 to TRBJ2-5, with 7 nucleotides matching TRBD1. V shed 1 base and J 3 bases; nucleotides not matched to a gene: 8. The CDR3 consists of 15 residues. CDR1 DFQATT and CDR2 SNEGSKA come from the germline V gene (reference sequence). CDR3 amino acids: CSARGLLGGKETQYF. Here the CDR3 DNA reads TGCAGTGCTAGAGGGTTATTAGGGGGCAAAGAGACCCAGTACTTC.